This T cell receptor (beta chain) is drawn from a study of control samples from healthy donors and cancer patients. Germline V lookup: CDR1 SGHNT, CDR2 YENEEA. The CDR3 has 14 amino acids. The V gene lost 5 bases and the J gene lost 1 base, with 11 bases spanning the gap. Repertoires were generated with immunoSEQ multiplex PCR, while TCRdb's copy carries only in-frame clones and drops some. Among some 130,000 clones listed, about 93% were seen once. This chain connects TRBV11-3 to TRBJ1-1, with D uncertain. The sequenced material came from PBMCs. This TCR was sampled from a man aged 45-60 years with head and neck cancer. The CDR3 loop is CASSRGSGNTEAFF. In DNA form, the CDR3 reads TGTGCCAGCAGCCGAGGGTCAGGGAACACTGAAGCTTTCTTT.